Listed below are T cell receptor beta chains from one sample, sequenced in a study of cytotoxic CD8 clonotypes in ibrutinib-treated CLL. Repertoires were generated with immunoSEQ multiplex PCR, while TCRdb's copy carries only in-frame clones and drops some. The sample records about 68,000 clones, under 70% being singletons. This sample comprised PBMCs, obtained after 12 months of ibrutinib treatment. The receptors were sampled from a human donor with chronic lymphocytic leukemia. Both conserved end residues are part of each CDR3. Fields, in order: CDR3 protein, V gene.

cdr3_aa: CAWSVGSRNGGYTF
v_call: TRBV30

cdr3_aa: CASSSPGMTEAFF
v_call: TRBV11-3

cdr3_aa: CASRDGNEKLFF
v_call: TRBV7-9

cdr3_aa: CASSYLGTGYNEQFF
v_call: TRBV6-5

cdr3_aa: CASSLGRGEQYF
v_call: TRBV5-6

cdr3_aa: CASSTEQETQYF
v_call: TRBV28

cdr3_aa: CASSVGAGDEQFF
v_call: TRBV7-2

cdr3_aa: CASSEATSGYEQYF
v_call: TRBV2

cdr3_aa: CASSEPGTALSGNTIYF
v_call: TRBV2

cdr3_aa: CASSLGNEPDTQYF
v_call: TRBV5-4

cdr3_aa: CASSLVGDDTEAFF
v_call: TRBV5-6

cdr3_aa: CAISDRLAGRVGELFF
v_call: TRBV10-3

cdr3_aa: CASSLSSSGQGYGYTF
v_call: TRBV27

cdr3_aa: CSVVSGQVSYEQYF
v_call: TRBV29-1

cdr3_aa: CASSLAGPNEKLFF
v_call: TRBV18

cdr3_aa: CASSASGLTINEQFF
v_call: TRBV6-1

cdr3_aa: CASSPRLQTVNTEAFF
v_call: TRBV18

cdr3_aa: CASTFPKGVLNTEAFF
v_call: TRBV28

cdr3_aa: CASSPGTGRNYGYTF
v_call: TRBV18

cdr3_aa: CASRVDALSSPLHF
v_call: TRBV19

cdr3_aa: CASSLSGTGTSYEQYF
v_call: TRBV7-3

cdr3_aa: CASSGGQGAYNEQFF
v_call: TRBV6-1

cdr3_aa: CASSLGSTTSGLVQYF
v_call: TRBV5-1

cdr3_aa: CASSLAGLAGGRETQYF
v_call: TRBV7-6

cdr3_aa: CAWSGPPTNEKLFF
v_call: TRBV30

cdr3_aa: CASKPRTGTYYGYTF
v_call: TRBV5-6

cdr3_aa: CASSQSGTGGTEAFF
v_call: TRBV4-2

cdr3_aa: CAWSVMGRGQAGYTF
v_call: TRBV30

cdr3_aa: CASSLGPGHTGELFF
v_call: TRBV7-3

cdr3_aa: CASSYGDRGVQETQYF
v_call: TRBV6-6

cdr3_aa: CASSLRGSNTEAFF
v_call: TRBV7-3

cdr3_aa: CSVGSQGTSSFGYTF
v_call: TRBV29-1

cdr3_aa: CASSWENQGYYGYTF
v_call: TRBV11-2

cdr3_aa: CASSQDRVSQETQYF
v_call: TRBV4-1

cdr3_aa: CASSPGTALYEQYF
v_call: TRBV7-2

cdr3_aa: CASSLSGRGEKLFF
v_call: TRBV7-2

cdr3_aa: CASSLPLQGAEGYTF
v_call: TRBV5-1

cdr3_aa: CSVAPSPRGEQYF
v_call: TRBV29-1

cdr3_aa: CASSHFPDSSNYGYTF
v_call: TRBV5-1